This T cell receptor (beta chain) was sequenced in a study of CD8+ T cells in alopecia areata. The CDR3 sequence is 14 residues long. Looked up from germline, CDR1 is MGHRA and CDR2 is YSYEKL. V dropped 4 bases and J dropped 6; count of bases not matched to a gene: 1. Reverse transcribed after extraction, RNA yielded cDNA as the sequencing template. Only in-frame clones appear in the TCRdb table, and some are missing; sequencing was by immunoSEQ multiplex PCR. The sample holds 140,000 to 150,000 clones, about 60% seen once. The input for sequencing was CD4+ T cells sorted from blood, taken at week 0. The chain uses TRBV4-1 and TRBJ1-6; TRBD1 matches at 9 bases. The source of this sequence is a human donor with alopecia areata. The CDR3 nucleotides are TGCGCCAGCAGCCGGGGACAGGGTAATTCACCCCTCCACTTT. It is translated as CASSRGQGNSPLHF.